The present T cell receptor (beta chain) was sequenced within a study of response to subunit inactivated influenza vaccine. This CDR3 has 14 residues. The germline CDR1 and CDR2 sequences are LGHNA and YNFKEQ. V lost 0 bases, J lost 1 base, and 6 bases lay in between. TCRdb reprocessed the RT-PCR reads via MiXCR and lists one record per CDR3 protein. The data contain hundreds of thousands of distinct CDR3 sequences, approximately 14% of them singletons. This chain connects TRBV4-2 to TRBJ1-1; no clear D gene. Sequencing was performed on PBMCs from blood, taken roughly 15 days before vaccination. The receptor comes from a man aged 50 or older who received an inactivated influenza vaccine. The CDR3 region is CASSQDRTNTEAFF. CDR3 nucleotide sequence: TGTGCCAGCAGCCAAGACAGGACGAACACTGAAGCTTTCTTT.